This is a list of T cell receptor beta chains from one sample in a study of cytomegalovirus exposure and HLA in healthy donors. Sequencing was performed with immunoSEQ multiplex PCR; in TCRdb, only in-frame clones are kept and a portion is missing. This sample has nearly 200,000 clones; approximately 78% occur once, and the top ten carry under 7.5%. The sequenced material came from PBMCs. The source is a woman aged 45-65 years in good health and CMV-seropositive. CDR3s include the opening cysteine and the closing phenylalanine or tryptophan. D genes are given only for firm matches.

TRBD1	15	TRBV15	TRBJ2-3	CATSRWGQGSDTQYF
.	15	TRBV28	TRBJ2-1	CASSPPTSSYNEQFF
TRBD2	14	TRBV7-6	TRBJ2-7	CASSLRGGDYEQYF
.	13	TRBV7-6	TRBJ2-1	CASSSSLGGEQFF
TRBD1	15	TRBV10-3	TRBJ1-6	CAISESKDRGSPLHF
TRBD1	12	TRBV2	TRBJ1-2	CASSRQGHGYTF
.	12	TRBV6-5	TRBJ1-2	CACKRGAYGYTF
.	13	TRBV27	TRBJ1-1	CANPGASDTEAFF
.	15	TRBV6-5	TRBJ2-5	CASSYSWYAQETQYF
.	14	TRBV28	TRBJ2-7	CASSLLGQGYEQYF
.	14	TRBV19	TRBJ2-3	CASSMGGDTDTQYF
TRBD1	16	TRBV7-3	TRBJ2-3	CASSQSRDRGADTQYF
.	12	TRBV6-1	TRBJ2-7	CASNSDSYEQYF
.	13	TRBV10-1	TRBJ2-1	CARGHGELNEQFF
.	14	TRBV10-1	TRBJ2-3	CASSEASGTDTQYF
TRBD1	15	TRBV5-1	TRBJ1-5	CASSLIGGEGQPQHF
TRBD2	14	TRBV7-9	TRBJ2-7	CASSFYGRAYEQYF
.	17	TRBV4-3	TRBJ2-3	CASSPEAGASSTDTQYF
TRBD1	17	TRBV28	TRBJ1-4	CASSLRQGRVGNEKLFF
.	14	TRBV7-9	TRBJ1-6	CASSQSDSNSPLHF
.	13	TRBV6-5	TRBJ2-7	CASRRDRPYEQYF
TRBD1	14	TRBV7-6	TRBJ2-1	CASSFGTGRDEQFF
.	14	TRBV5-1	TRBJ2-7	CASSLGGRDYEQYF
.	17	TRBV7-3	TRBJ2-7	CASSLQGAVLSSYEQYF
.	15	TRBV15	TRBJ1-5	CATSRGPVSNQPQHF
TRBD1	17	TRBV11-2	TRBJ2-2	CASSLAWTGANTGELFF
.	16	TRBV7-9	TRBJ1-3	CSSSLAGAGTGNTIYF
.	14	TRBV19	TRBJ1-2	CASTDHRRDYGYTF
TRBD2	16	TRBV18	TRBJ2-5	CASSRSSGRTQETQYF
TRBD2	18	TRBV5-5	TRBJ2-7	CASSLETSGEDISYEQYF
TRBD1	14	TRBV10-3	TRBJ1-6	CAIRRDSYNSPLHF
TRBD1	12	TRBV4-2	TRBJ2-7	CARVQGKYEQYF
TRBD2	15	TRBV4-1	TRBJ2-1	CASSRGLAGEIEQFF
TRBD2	15	TRBV4-3	TRBJ2-1	CASSQVGTSVLTQFF
.	9	TRBV19	TRBJ1-4	CGDYEKLFF
.	18	TRBV28	TRBJ1-2	CASTPWEGGSPANYGYTF
TRBD1	16	TRBV5-4	TRBJ2-2	CASSTRRQGANGELFF
.	16	TRBV21-1	TRBJ2-7	CASSKDGGKPSYEQYF
TRBD1	16	TRBV6-6	TRBJ1-5	CASSRLQGAKNQPQHF
.	14	TRBV28	TRBJ2-7	CASRTPGNSYEQYF
.	15	TRBV2	TRBJ2-2	CASSGGRTNTGELFF
.	15	TRBV6-1	TRBJ2-7	CASTLPRGGKREQYF
TRBD1	14	TRBV25-1	TRBJ1-4	CASRETGVWEKLFF
TRBD1	14	TRBV27	TRBJ2-5	CASRRTGRGETQYF
.	14	TRBV18	TRBJ2-5	CASSPQEDQETQYF
TRBD2	16	TRBV5-4	TRBJ2-7	CASSFTSGGASYEQYF
.	17	TRBV28	TRBJ2-5	CASSLRYGAGDQETQYF
.	14	TRBV2	TRBJ2-7	CAVLRGLVQPEQYF
.	14	TRBV7-9	TRBJ1-3	CASRPRDSGNTIYF
TRBD2	13	TRBV29-1	TRBJ2-7	CSVWRGASYEQYF
.	14	TRBV15	TRBJ1-1	CATSREGQNTEAFF
.	14	TRBV10-1	TRBJ2-5	CASSEGPLQETQYF
TRBD2	14	TRBV2	TRBJ2-5	CASSVAGGWETQYF
.	14	TRBV15	TRBJ1-2	CATSRVGVSYGYTF
.	16	TRBV7-8	TRBJ1-4	CASSASQYATNEKLFF